These T cell receptor beta chains were read from a single sample in a study of blood T cell repertoires in COVID-19. Clones were sequenced by immunoSEQ multiplex PCR, and TCRdb holds only the in-frame ones, with some missing. The sample lists approximately 250,000 clones; around 86% were seen once. Sequencing used peripheral blood. Receptors originate from a man aged 35 to 55 with active or convalescent COVID-19. The CDR3 runs from the conserved cysteine through the conserved F or W. The D gene is left open where the match is weak. The listing skips clone size in some rows; elsewhere it reads once, few, many or a size class.

clone size	V gene	D gene	J gene	CDR3 protein	CDR3 DNA
NA	TRBV4-1	NA	TRBJ1-6	CASSQEPESYNSPLHF	TGCGCCAGCAGCCAAGAACCGGAGTCCTATAATTCACCCCTCCACTTT
NA	TRBV28	NA	TRBJ2-5	CASRNDREEGEETQYF	TGTGCCAGCAGAAACGACAGGGAGGAAGGTGAAGAGACCCAGTACTTC
NA	TRBV27	NA	TRBJ1-2	CASSPSGGLYGYTF	TGTGCCAGCAGTCCCTCGGGAGGCCTCTATGGCTACACCTTC
NA	TRBV2	NA	TRBJ1-1	CASRPRDMNTEAFF	TGTGCCAGTCGCCCGAGGGACATGAACACTGAAGCTTTCTTT
NA	TRBV9	NA	TRBJ1-2	CASSEPPPGTSRGPYGYTF	TGTGCCAGCAGCGAGCCCCCCCCCGGGACAAGTCGAGGGCCCTATGGCTACACCTTC
NA	TRBV9	NA	TRBJ1-1	CASSVQVYTEAFF	TGTGCCAGCAGCGTGCAGGTCTACACTGAAGCTTTCTTT
few	TRBV27	TRBD1	TRBJ1-6	CASSLQGDNSPLHF	TGTGCCAGCAGTTTGCAGGGGGATAATTCACCCCTCCACTTT
NA	TRBV5-4	TRBD2	TRBJ2-7	CASSLALGAGGSYEQYF	TGTGCCAGCAGCTTGGCCTTAGGAGCGGGAGGTAGTTACGAGCAGTACTTC
NA	TRBV13	TRBD1	TRBJ2-3	CASSLATGTGHTDTQYF	TGTGCCAGCAGCTTAGCTACCGGGACAGGGCACACAGATACGCAGTATTTT
NA	TRBV7-6	NA	TRBJ2-1	CASSSLRGGEYNEQFF	TGTGCCAGCAGCAGCCTGCGGGGCGGGGAGTACAATGAGCAGTTCTTC
NA	TRBV28	NA	TRBJ1-1	CASSFSVNTEAFF	TGTGCCAGCAGTTTTTCTGTAAACACTGAAGCTTTCTTT
once	TRBV9	TRBD2	TRBJ2-1	CASSVGTSGRNNEQFF	TGTGCCAGCAGCGTAGGAACTAGCGGGAGGAACAATGAGCAGTTCTTC
NA	TRBV29-1	TRBD1	TRBJ1-2	CSVEAWDRSNYGYTF	TGCAGCGTTGAAGCCTGGGACAGATCTAACTATGGCTACACCTTC
NA	TRBV7-8	NA	TRBJ1-1	CASSSQVNTEAFF	TGTGCCAGCAGCTCCCAGGTGAACACTGAAGCTTTCTTT
once	TRBV5-5	TRBD1	TRBJ1-2	CASSLTGEDGYTF	TGTGCCAGCAGCTTGACAGGGGAGGATGGCTACACCTTC
NA	TRBV24-1	NA	TRBJ2-1	CATSDRDEQFF	TGTGCCACCAGTGATCGGGATGAGCAGTTCTTC
NA	TRBV27	NA	TRBJ2-3	CASSLAGIDTQYF	TGTGCCAGCAGTTTAGCGGGAATAGATACGCAGTATTTT
NA	TRBV11-3	TRBD2	TRBJ2-7	CASSSRVGGTSAYEQYF	TGTGCCAGCAGCTCCAGGGTGGGGGGTACTAGCGCCTACGAGCAGTACTTC
once	TRBV11-3	NA	TRBJ2-3	CASSSGSTDTQYF	TGTGCCAGCAGTAGCGGTTCCACAGATACGCAGTATTTT
NA	TRBV27	NA	TRBJ2-1	CASSSLVYEQFF	TGTGCCAGCAGTTCTCTAGTCTATGAGCAGTTCTTC
NA	TRBV2	TRBD1	TRBJ2-7	CASTGRGHSYEQYF	TGTGCCAGCACTGGCAGGGGGCATTCCTACGAGCAGTACTTC
NA	TRBV28	TRBD1	TRBJ1-1	CLSGQGVVGNTEAFF	TGTCTCTCGGGACAGGGAGTCGTAGGGAACACTGAAGCTTTCTTT
NA	TRBV28	NA	TRBJ2-3	CATHKEAVGAQYF	TGTGCCACTCACAAGGAGGCGGTCGGGGCGCAGTATTTT
few	TRBV2	TRBD1	TRBJ2-7	CASTTQGPYEQYF	TGTGCCAGCACCACACAGGGGCCCTACGAGCAGTACTTC
once	TRBV3-1/TRBV3-2	NA	TRBJ2-7	CASSQDPRTYGQYF	TGTGCCAGCAGCCAAGATCCGCGTACTTACGGGCAGTACTTC
NA	TRBV20-1	NA	TRBJ2-1	CSASHQGWEQFF	TGCAGTGCTAGTCATCAGGGATGGGAGCAGTTCTTC
NA	TRBV7-3	TRBD2	TRBJ2-3	CASSLGAGTDTQYF	TGTGCCAGCAGCTTGGGAGCGGGGACAGATACGCAGTATTTT
few	TRBV2	NA	TRBJ1-1	CASSEAEGNTEAFF	TGTGCCAGCAGTGAAGCCGAGGGAAACACTGAAGCTTTCTTT
NA	TRBV19	NA	TRBJ1-1	CASSPRGGEAFF	TGTGCCAGTAGCCCCCGGGGAGGTGAAGCTTTCTTT
NA	TRBV28	NA	TRBJ1-2	CASSLNGQGGSYGYTF	TGTGCCAGCAGTTTAAACGGCCAGGGAGGTAGCTATGGCTACACCTTC
NA	TRBV7-9	TRBD1	TRBJ2-2	CASGRQGRVGTGELFF	TGTGCCAGCGGCCGACAGGGACGGGTGGGCACCGGGGAGCTGTTTTTT
NA	TRBV30	TRBD1	TRBJ1-1	CAWSVGGFTEAFF	TGTGCCTGGAGTGTAGGGGGCTTCACTGAAGCTTTCTTT
NA	TRBV7-6	NA	TRBJ1-5	CASSLAGADNQPQHF	TGTGCCAGCAGCTTAGCAGGGGCGGACAATCAGCCCCAGCATTTT
NA	TRBV7-9	TRBD2	TRBJ2-7	CASSTREGGPYEQYF	TGTGCCAGCAGCACACGGGAGGGCGGTCCCTACGAGCAGTACTTC
NA	TRBV7-9	TRBD1	TRBJ1-2	CASSRGQGDDYTF	TGTGCCAGCAGCAGGGGACAGGGGGACGACTACACCTTC
NA	TRBV4-1	TRBD1	TRBJ2-7	CASSQAGQGSYEQYF	TGCGCCAGCAGCCAAGCCGGACAGGGATCCTACGAGCAGTACTTC
many	TRBV19	NA	TRBJ1-1	CASSTGNTEAFF	TGTGCCAGTAGTACAGGGAACACTGAAGCTTTCTTT